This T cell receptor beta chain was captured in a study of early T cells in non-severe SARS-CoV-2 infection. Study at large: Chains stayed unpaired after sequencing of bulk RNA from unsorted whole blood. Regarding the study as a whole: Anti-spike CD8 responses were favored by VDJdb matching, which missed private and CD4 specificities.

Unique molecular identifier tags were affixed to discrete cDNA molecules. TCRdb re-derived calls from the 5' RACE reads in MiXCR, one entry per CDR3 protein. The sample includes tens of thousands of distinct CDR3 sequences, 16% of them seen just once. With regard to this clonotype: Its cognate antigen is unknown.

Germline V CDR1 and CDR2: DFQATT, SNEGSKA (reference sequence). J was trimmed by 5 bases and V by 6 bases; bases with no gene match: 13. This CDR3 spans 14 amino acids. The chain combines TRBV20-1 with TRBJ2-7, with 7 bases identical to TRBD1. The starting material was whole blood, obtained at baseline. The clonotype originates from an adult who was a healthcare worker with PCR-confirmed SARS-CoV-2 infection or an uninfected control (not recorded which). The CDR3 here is CSARVVQGPHEQYF. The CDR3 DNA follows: TGCAGTGCCCGCGTGGTACAGGGGCCCCACGAGCAGTACTTC.